A single sample is the source of the 9 T cell receptor beta chains below, sequenced in a study of shared clonotypes between healthy human individuals. Clones were sequenced by immunoSEQ multiplex PCR, and TCRdb holds only the in-frame ones, with some missing. The sample carries approximately 2.3 million clones, 85% to 95% recorded once. Material: naive CD4+ T cells from PBMCs. Subset defined: CD45RA+ positively selected. These receptors were collected from a man younger than 30 in good health. Some clones in this sample may be carry-over from other donors' samples.

The chain employs TRBV7-2 and TRBJ2-7, with D perhaps TRBD2 (5 bases). Trimming left V 1 base short and J 5 bases short, with 12 bases between. Per germline, CDR1 SGHTA and CDR2 FQGNSA. This CDR3 comprises 14 residues. Here the CDR3 reads CASSLDALRDEQYF. In DNA, the CDR3 is TGTGCCAGCAGCTTAGACGCCCTGAGGGACGAGCAGTACTTC. The full variable domain, its missing parts supplied by reference TRBV7-2 and TRBJ2-7, is GAGVSQSPSNKVTEKGKDVELRCDPISGHTALYWYRQSLGQGLEFLIYFQGNSAPDKSGLPSDRFSAERTGGSVSTLTIQRTQQEDSAVYLCASSLDALRDEQYFGPGTRLTVT.

This clone was observed a single time. The V call is TRBV7-9, the J call TRBJ1-4; TRBD1 is a possible D gene (5 bases). CDR3 size: 15 residues. Germline CDR1 is SEHNR and CDR2 is FQNEAQ (reference sequence). V lost 5 bases to trimming and J lost 5 bases, with 15 bases between them. The CDR3 nucleotides read TGTGCCAGCAGCGGAGGGACCCCTGGAAATGAAAAACTGTTTTTT. Encoded protein: CASSGGTPGNEKLFF. The full variable domain, with the rest looked up from reference TRBV7-9 and TRBJ1-4, is DTGVSQNPRHKITKRGQNVTFRCDPISEHNRLYWYRQTLGQGPEFLTYFQNEAQLEKSRLLSDRFSAERPKGSFSTLEIQRTEQGDSAMYLCASSGGTPGNEKLFFGSGTQLSVL.

The rearrangement links TRBV18 to TRBJ1-3; possibly TRBD1 for D (6 bases). The CDR3 consists of 17 residues. Germline CDR1 is KGHSH and CDR2 is LQKENI. Trimming took off 3 bases at V and 0 bases at J, with 15 bases between the two ends. In DNA, the CDR3 is TGTGCCAGCTCACCGTCGACAGGTGGCAACTCTGGAAACACCATATATTTT. This encodes CASSPSTGGNSGNTIYF.

V usage is TRBV5-4 and J usage is TRBJ2-5, with D maybe TRBD2 (6 bases). Germline CDR1 reads SGHNT; CDR2 reads YYREEE (reference sequence). CDR3 length: 14 amino acids. V was pared by 3 bases and J by 3 bases, with 12 bases between. CDR3 DNA sequence: TGTGCCAGCAGCTCCAAGTGGGGGGAAGAGACCCAGTACTTC. Translating gives CASSSKWGEETQYF.

The chain joins TRBV14 to TRBJ2-2, with D tentatively TRBD2 (5 bases). Trimming cost V 6 bases and J 0 bases, with 5 bases left between them. CDR3 length equals 13 residues. CDR1 is SGHDN, CDR2 FVKESK, per germline. This CDR3 is CASREANTGELFF. CDR3 DNA: TGTGCCAGCAGGGAGGCGAACACCGGGGAGCTGTTTTTT.

The gene calls are TRBV5-4 and TRBJ2-1; D remains unclear. This CDR3 is built from 11 residues. Germline-derived CDR1 and CDR2 are SGHNT and YYREEE (reference sequence). Trimming pared 2 bases from V and 11 bases from J, leaving 8 bases between. DNA for the CDR3: TGTGCCAGCAGCTTAAGGTCCCAGCAGTTCTTC. Protein sequence: CASSLRSQQFF.

The rearrangement uses TRBV6-4 and TRBJ2-2, with D perhaps matching TRBD2 (6 bases). Per the germline V gene, CDR1 is MRHNA and CDR2 is SNTAGT. This CDR3 spans 13 amino acids. V was shortened by 7 bases and J by 5 bases, with 11 bases between the two germline ends. The CDR3 loop reads CASKGTSTGELFF. The CDR3 coding sequence is TGTGCCAGCAAAGGGACTTCGACCGGGGAGCTGTTTTTT.

V gene TRBV11-2 combines with J gene TRBJ2-4; D perhaps matches TRBD2 (6 bases). The CDR3 has 14 residues. Trimming took off 1 base at V and 13 bases at J, with 17 bases between the two ends. Germline assignment: CDR1 SGHAT and CDR2 FQNNGV. DNA for the CDR3: TGTGCCAGCAGCTTAGGGGGTGGCGGGACGAGCCAGTACTTC. Amino acids: CASSLGGGGTSQYF.

The chain couples TRBV2 to TRBJ2-3, with TRBD1 as a possible D gene (5 bases). Trimming shortened V by 0 bases and J by 4 bases, and 8 bases separated the two germline ends. The CDR3 loop spans 14 amino acids. Germline V lookup: CDR1 SNHLY, CDR2 FYNNEI. CDR3 bases: TGTGCCAGCAGTGAAGCTCAGGGTCCAGATACGCAGTATTTT. Translation gives CASSEAQGPDTQYF.